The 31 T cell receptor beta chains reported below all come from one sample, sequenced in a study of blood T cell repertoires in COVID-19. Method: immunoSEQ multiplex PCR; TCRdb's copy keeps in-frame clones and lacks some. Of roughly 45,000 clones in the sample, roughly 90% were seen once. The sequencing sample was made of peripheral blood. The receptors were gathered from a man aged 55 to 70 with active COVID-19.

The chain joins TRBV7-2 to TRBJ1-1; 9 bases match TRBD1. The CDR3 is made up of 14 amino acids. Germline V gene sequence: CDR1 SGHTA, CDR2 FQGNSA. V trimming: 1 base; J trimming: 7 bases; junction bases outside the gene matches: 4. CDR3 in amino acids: CASSLGGTGLEAFF. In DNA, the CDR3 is TGTGCCAGCAGCTTAGGGGGGACAGGGCTTGAAGCTTTCTTT. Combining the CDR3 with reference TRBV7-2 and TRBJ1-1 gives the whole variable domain GAGVSQSPSNKVTEKGKDVELRCDPISGHTALYWYRQSLGQGLEFLIYFQGNSAPDKSGLPSDRFSAERTGGSVSTLTIQRTQQEDSAVYLCASSLGGTGLEAFFGQGTRLTVV.

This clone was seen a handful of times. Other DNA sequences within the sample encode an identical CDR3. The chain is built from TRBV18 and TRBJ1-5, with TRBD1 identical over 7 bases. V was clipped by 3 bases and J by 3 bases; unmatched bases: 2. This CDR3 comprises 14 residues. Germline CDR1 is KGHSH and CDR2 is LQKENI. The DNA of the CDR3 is TGTGCCAGCTCACCCGACAGGGACAATCAGCCCCAGCATTTT. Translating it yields CASSPDRDNQPQHF.

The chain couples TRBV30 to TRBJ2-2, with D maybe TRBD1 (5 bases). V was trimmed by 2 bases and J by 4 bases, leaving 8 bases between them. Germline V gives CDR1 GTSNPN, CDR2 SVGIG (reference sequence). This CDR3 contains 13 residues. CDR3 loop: CAWSRTPTGELFF. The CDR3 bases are TGTGCCTGGAGTCGGACACCCACCGGGGAGCTGTTTTTT.

The CDR3 protein is CASAYETSSTDTQYF. In DNA, the CDR3 is TGTGCCAGCGCTTACGAGACTTCTAGCACAGATACGCAGTATTTT. The J gene is TRBJ2-3, the V gene TRBV6-4; D call uncertain. Germline V CDR1 and CDR2: MRHNA, SNTAGT. V was pared by 8 bases and J by 0 bases, with 15 bases between. There are 15 residues in the CDR3.

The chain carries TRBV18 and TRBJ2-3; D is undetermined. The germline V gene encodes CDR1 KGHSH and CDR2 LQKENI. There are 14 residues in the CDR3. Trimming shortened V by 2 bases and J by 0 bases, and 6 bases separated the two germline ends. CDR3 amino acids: CASSPWASTDTQYF. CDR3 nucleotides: TGTGCCAGCTCACCATGGGCTAGCACAGATACGCAGTATTTT.

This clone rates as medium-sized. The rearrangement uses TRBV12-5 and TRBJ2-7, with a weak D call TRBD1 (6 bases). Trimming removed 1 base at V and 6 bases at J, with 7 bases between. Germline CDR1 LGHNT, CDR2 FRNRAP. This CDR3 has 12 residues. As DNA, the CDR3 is TGTGCTAGTGGTTTGGGACAGGCCGAGCAGTACTTC. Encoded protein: CASGLGQAEQYF.

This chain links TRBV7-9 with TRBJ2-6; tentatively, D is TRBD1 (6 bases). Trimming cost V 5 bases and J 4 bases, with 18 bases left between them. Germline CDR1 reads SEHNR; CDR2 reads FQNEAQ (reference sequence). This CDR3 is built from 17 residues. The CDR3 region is CASSLGRGSSGANVLTF. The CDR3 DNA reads TGTGCCAGCAGCCTAGGCAGGGGATCATCGGGGGCCAACGTCCTGACTTTC.

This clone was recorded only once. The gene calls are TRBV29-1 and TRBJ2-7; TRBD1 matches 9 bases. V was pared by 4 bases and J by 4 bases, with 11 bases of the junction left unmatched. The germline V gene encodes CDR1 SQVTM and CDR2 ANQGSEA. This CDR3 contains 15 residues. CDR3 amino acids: CSVVWTGEIGYEQYF. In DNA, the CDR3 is TGCAGCGTTGTTTGGACAGGGGAAATAGGGTACGAGCAGTACTTC.

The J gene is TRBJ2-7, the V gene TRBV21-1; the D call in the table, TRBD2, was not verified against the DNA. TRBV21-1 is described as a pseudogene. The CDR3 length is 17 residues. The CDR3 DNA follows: TGTGCCAGCAGCATTAGGGGACTAGCGGCTTTCTCCTACGAGCAGTACTTC. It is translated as CASSIRGLAAFSYEQYF.

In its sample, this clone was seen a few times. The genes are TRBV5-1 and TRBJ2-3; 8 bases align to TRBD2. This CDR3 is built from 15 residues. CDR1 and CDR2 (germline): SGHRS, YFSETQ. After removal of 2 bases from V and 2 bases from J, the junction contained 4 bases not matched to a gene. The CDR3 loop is CASSLPAGDTDTQYF. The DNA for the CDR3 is TGCGCCAGCAGCTTACCAGCGGGAGACACAGATACGCAGTATTTT.

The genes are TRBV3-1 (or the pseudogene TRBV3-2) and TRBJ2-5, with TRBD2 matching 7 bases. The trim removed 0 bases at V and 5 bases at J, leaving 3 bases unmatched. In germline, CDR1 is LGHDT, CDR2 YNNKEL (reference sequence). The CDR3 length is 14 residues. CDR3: CASSQDTGGETQYF. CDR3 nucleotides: TGTGCCAGCAGCCAAGATACCGGGGGGGAGACCCAGTACTTC.

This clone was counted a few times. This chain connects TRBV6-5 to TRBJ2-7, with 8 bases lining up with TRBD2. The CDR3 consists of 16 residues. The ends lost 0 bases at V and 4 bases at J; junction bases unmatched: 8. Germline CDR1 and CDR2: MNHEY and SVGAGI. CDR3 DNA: TGTGCCAGCAGTTACTCAAGCGGGAGTGTGTATTACGAGCAGTACTTC. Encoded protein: CASSYSSGSVYYEQYF.

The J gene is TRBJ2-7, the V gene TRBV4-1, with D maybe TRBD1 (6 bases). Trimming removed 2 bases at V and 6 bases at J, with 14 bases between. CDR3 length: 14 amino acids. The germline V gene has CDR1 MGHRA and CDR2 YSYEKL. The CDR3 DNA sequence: TGCGCCAGCAGCCAAATCAGGGGTACCGGCGAGCAGTACTTC. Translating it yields CASSQIRGTGEQYF.

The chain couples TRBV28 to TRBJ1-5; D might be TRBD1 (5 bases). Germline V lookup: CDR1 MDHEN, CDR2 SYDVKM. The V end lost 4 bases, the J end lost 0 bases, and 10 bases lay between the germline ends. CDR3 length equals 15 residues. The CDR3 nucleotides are TGTGCCAGCAGTTACAGGCTCCCTAGCAATCAGCCCCAGCATTTT. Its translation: CASSYRLPSNQPQHF.

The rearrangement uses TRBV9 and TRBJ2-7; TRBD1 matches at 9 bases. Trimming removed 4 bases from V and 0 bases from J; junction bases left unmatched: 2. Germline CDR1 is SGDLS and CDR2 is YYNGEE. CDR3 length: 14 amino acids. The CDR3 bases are TGTGCCAGCAGCCTGGGACAGGGCTCCTACGAGCAGTACTTC. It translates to CASSLGQGSYEQYF.

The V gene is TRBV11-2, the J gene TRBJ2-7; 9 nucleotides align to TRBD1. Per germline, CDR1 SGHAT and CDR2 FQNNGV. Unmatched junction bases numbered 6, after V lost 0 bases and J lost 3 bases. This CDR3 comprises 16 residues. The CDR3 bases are TGTGCCAGCAGCTTAGATCCCTCGGGACAGGGCTACGAGCAGTACTTC. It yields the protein CASSLDPSGQGYEQYF.

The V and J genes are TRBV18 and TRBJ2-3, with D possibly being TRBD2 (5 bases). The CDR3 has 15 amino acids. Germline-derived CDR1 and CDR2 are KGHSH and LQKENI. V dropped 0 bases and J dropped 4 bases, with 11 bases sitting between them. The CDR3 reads CASSPPGRAADTQYF. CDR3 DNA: TGTGCCAGCTCACCACCGGGCCGAGCGGCAGATACGCAGTATTTT.

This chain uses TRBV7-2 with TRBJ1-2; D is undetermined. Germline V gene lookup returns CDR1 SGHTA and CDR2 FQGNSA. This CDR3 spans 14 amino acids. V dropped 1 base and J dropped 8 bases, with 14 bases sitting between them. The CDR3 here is CASSLVIRYEGYTF. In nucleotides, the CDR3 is TGTGCCAGCAGCTTAGTGATTCGGTACGAGGGCTACACCTTC.

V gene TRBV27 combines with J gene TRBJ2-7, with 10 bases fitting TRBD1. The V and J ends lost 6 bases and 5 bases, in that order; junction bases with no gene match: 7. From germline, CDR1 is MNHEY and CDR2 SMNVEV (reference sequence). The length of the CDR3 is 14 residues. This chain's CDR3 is CASRIRDRGHEQYF. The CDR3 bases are TGTGCCAGCAGGATCCGGGACAGGGGCCACGAGCAGTACTTC.

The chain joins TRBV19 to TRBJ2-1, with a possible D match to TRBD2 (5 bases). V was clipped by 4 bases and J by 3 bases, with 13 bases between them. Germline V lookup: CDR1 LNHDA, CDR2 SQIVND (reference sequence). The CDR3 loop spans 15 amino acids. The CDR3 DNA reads TGTGCCAGTAGTAGTTCCCCTAGCAGCTACAATGAGCAGTTCTTC. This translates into CASSSSPSSYNEQFF.

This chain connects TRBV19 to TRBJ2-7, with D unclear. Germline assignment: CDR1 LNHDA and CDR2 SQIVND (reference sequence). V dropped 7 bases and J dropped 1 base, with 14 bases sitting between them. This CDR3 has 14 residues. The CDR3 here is CASTPSPTSYEQYF. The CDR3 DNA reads TGTGCCAGTACTCCAAGTCCTACTTCCTACGAGCAGTACTTC.

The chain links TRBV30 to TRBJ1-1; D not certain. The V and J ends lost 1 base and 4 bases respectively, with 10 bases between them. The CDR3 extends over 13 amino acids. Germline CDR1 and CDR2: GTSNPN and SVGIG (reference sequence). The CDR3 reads CAWSGNLITEAFF. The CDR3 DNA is TGTGCCTGGAGTGGTAACTTGATCACTGAAGCTTTCTTT.

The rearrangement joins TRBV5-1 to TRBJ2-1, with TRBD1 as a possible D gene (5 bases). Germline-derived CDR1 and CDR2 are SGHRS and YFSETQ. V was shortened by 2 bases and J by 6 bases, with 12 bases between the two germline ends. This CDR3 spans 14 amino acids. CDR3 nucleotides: TGCGCCAGCAGCTTAGCAGGGATCAGCAATGAGCAGTTCTTC. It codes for CASSLAGISNEQFF. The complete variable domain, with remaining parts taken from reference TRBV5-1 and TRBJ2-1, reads KAGVTQTPRYLIKTRGQQVTLSCSPISGHRSVSWYQQTPGQGLQFLFEYFSETQRNKGNFPGRFSGRQFSNSRSEMNVSTLELGDSALYLCASSLAGISNEQFFGPGTRLTVL.

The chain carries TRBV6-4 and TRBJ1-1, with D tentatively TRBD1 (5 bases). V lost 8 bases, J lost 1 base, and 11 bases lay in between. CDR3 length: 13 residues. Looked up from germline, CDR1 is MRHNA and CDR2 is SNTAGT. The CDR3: CASRTTANTEAFF. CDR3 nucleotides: TGTGCCAGCCGGACGACAGCGAACACTGAAGCTTTCTTT.

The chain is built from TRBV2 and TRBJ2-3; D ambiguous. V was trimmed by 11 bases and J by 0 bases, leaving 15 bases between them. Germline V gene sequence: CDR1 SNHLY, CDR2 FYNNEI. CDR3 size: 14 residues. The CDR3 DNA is TGTGCCTTCAGCGAGTATCTCAGCACAGATACGCAGTATTTT. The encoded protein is CAFSEYLSTDTQYF.

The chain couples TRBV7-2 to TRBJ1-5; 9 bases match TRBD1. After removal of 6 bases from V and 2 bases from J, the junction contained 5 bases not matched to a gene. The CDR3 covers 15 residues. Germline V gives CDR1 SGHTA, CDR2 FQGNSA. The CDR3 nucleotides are TGTGCCAGCAGAACCACAGGGGGCGGCAATCAGCCCCAGCATTTT. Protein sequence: CASRTTGGGNQPQHF. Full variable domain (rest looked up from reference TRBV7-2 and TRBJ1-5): GAGVSQSPSNKVTEKGKDVELRCDPISGHTALYWYRQSLGQGLEFLIYFQGNSAPDKSGLPSDRFSAERTGGSVSTLTIQRTQQEDSAVYLCASRTTGGGNQPQHFGDGTRLSIL.

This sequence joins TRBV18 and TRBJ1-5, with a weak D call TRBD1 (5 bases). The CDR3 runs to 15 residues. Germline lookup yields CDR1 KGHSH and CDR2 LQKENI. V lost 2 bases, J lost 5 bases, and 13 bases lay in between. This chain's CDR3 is CASSPGSRGDQPQHF. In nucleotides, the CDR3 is TGTGCCAGCTCACCAGGAAGTCGGGGGGATCAGCCCCAGCATTTT.

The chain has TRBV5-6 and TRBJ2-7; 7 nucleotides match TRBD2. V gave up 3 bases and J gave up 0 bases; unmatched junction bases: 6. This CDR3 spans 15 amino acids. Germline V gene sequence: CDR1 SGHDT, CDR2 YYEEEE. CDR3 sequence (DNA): TGTGCCAGCAGCTCCCTAGCGGAGGACTCCTACGAGCAGTACTTC. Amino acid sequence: CASSSLAEDSYEQYF.

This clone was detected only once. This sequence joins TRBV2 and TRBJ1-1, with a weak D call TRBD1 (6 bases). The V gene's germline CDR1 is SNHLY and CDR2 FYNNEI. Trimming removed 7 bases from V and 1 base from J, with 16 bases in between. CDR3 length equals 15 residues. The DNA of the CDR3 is TGTGCCAGCATCCCCGAGGGGGGGACGAACACTGAAGCTTTCTTT. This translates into CASIPEGGTNTEAFF. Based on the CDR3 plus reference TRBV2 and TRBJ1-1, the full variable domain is EPEVTQTPSHQVTQMGQEVILRCVPISNHLYFYWYRQILGQKVEFLVSFYNNEISEKSEIFDDQFSVERPDGSNFTLKIRSTKLEDSAMYFCASIPEGGTNTEAFFGQGTRLTVV.

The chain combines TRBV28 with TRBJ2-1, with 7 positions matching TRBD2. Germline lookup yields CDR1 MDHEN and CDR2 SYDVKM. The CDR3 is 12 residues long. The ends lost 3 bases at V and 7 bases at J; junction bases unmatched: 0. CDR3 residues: CASSLGGNEQFF. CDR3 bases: TGTGCCAGCAGTTTGGGAGGGAATGAGCAGTTCTTC. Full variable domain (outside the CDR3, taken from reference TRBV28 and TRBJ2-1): DVKVTQSSRYLVKRTGEKVFLECVQDMDHENMFWYRQDPGLGLRLIYFSYDVKMKEKGDIPEGYSVSREKKERFSLILESASTNQTSMYLCASSLGGNEQFFGPGTRLTVL.

CDR3 coding DNA: TGTGCCAGCTCACCCCGGACTGCCTCTAATGAGCAGTTCTTC. Translated: CASSPRTASNEQFF. V is TRBV18 and J is TRBJ2-1; D possibly corresponds to TRBD2 (5 bases). The V gene's germline CDR1 is KGHSH and CDR2 LQKENI. The CDR3 extends over 14 amino acids. Trimming took off 3 bases at V and 7 bases at J, with 13 bases between the two ends. The variable domain in full, completed from reference TRBV18 and TRBJ2-1, reads NAGVMQNPRHLVRRRGQEARLRCSPMKGHSHVYWYRQLPEEGLKFMVYLQKENIIDESGMPKERFSAEFPKEGPSILRIQQVVRGDSAAYFCASSPRTASNEQFFGPGTRLTVL.